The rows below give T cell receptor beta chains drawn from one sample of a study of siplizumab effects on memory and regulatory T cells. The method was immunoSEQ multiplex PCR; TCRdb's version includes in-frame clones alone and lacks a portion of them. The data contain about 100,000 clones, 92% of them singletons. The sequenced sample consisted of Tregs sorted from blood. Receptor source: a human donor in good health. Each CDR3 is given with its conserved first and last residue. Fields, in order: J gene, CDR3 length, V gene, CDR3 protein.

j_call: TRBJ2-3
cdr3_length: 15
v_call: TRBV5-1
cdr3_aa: CASSLTDLLADTQYF

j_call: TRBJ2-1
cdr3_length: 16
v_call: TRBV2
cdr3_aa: CASSGGLTSSYNEQFF

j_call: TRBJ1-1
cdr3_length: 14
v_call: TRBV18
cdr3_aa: CASSPWQPNTEAFF

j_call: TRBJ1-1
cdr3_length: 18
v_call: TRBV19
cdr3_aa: CASSAFSGTGAPGTEAFF

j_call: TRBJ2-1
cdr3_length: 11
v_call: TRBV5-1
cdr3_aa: CASSLYNEQFF

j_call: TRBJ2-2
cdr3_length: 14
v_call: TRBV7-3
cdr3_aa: CASSLSWNTGELFF

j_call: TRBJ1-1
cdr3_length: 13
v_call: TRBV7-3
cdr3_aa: CASSLAWNTEAFF

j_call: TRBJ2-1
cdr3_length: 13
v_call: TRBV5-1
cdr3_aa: CASSDTWGNEQFF

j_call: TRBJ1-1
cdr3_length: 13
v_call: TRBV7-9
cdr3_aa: CASSLDGSTEAFF

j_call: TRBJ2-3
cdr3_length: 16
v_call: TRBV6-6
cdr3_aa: CASSKDRSLFPDTQYF

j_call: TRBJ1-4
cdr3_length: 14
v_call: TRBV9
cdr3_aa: CASSVGGQGEKLFF

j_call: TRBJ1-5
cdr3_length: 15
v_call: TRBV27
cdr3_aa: CASKFGTSSNQPQHF

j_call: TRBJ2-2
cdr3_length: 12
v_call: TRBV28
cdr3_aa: CASRFRTGELFF

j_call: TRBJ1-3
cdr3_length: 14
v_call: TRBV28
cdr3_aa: CASSFRTAGNTIYF

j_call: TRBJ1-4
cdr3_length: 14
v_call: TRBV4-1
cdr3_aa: CASSQRGPNEKLFF

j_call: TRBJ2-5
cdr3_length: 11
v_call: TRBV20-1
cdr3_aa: CSARVPAAVYF

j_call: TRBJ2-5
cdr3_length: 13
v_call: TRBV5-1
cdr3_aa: CASSLPPQETQYF

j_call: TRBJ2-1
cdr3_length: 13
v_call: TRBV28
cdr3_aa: CASNLAGGNEQFF

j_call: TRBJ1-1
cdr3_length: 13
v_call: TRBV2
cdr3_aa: CAGRWGEPTEAFF

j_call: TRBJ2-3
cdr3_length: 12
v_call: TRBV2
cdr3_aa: CASSAPTDTQYF

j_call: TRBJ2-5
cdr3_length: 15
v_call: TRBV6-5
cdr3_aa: CASSILAGGGETQYF

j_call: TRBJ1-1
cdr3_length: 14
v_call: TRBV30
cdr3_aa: CAGDRGLSNTEAFF

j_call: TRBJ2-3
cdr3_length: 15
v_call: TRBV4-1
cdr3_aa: CASSYRFLTTDTQYF

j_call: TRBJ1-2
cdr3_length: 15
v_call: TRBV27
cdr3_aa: CASGTRSRGNYGYTF

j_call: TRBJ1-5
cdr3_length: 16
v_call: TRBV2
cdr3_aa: CASRSSTGQGRQPQHF

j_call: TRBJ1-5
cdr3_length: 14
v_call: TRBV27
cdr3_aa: CASSLRQGNQPQHF